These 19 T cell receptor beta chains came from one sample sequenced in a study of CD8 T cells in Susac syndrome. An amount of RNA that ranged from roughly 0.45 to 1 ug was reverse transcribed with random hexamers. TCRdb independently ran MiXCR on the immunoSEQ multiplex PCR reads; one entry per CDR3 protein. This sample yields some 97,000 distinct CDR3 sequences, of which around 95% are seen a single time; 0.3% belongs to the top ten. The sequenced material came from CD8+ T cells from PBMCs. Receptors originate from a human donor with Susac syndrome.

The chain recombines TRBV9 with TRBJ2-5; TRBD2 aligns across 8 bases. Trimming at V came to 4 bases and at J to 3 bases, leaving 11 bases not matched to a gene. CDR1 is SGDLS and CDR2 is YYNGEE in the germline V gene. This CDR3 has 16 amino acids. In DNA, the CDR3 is TGTGCCAGCAGCTCTCCTCGGGGGGGAGGGAAAGAGACCCAGTACTTC. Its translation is CASSSPRGGGKETQYF.

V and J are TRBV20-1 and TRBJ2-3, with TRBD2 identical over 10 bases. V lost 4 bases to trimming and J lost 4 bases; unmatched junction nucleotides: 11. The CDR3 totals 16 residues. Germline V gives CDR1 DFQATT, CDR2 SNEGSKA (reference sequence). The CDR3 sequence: CSAMGLALRGPDTQYF. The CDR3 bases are TGCAGTGCTATGGGACTAGCGCTCAGGGGGCCAGATACGCAGTATTTT.

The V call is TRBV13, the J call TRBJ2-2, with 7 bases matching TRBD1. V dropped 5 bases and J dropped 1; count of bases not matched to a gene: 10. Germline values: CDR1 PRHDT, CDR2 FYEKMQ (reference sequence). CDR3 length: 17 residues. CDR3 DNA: TGTGCCAGCAGCCTCACCCGCACAGGGGAGAACACCGGGGAGCTGTTTTTT. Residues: CASSLTRTGENTGELFF.

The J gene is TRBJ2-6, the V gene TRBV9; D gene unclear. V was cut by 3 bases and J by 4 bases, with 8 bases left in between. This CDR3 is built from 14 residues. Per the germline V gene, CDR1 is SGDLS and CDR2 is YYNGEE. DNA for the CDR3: TGTGCCAGCAGCGCAAGTGAGGGGGCCAACGTCCTGACTTTC. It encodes CASSASEGANVLTF.

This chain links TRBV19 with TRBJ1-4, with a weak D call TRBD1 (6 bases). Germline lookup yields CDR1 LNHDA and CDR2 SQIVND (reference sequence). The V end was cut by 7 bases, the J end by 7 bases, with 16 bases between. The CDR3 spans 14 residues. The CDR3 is CASTPTGRGEKLFF. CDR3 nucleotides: TGTGCCAGTACTCCAACAGGGAGAGGTGAAAAACTGTTTTTT.

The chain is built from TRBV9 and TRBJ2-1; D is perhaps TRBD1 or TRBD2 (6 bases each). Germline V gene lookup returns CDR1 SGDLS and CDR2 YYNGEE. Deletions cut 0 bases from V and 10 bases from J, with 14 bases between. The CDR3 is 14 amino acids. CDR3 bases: TGTGCCAGCAGCGTAGATGGGGGGCCGTCCGAGCAGTTCTTC. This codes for CASSVDGGPSEQFF.

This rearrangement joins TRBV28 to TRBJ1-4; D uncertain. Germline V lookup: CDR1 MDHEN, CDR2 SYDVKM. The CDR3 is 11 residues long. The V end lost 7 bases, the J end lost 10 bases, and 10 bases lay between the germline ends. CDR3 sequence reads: CASTQGLKLFF. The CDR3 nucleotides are TGTGCCAGCACCCAAGGACTAAAACTGTTTTTT.

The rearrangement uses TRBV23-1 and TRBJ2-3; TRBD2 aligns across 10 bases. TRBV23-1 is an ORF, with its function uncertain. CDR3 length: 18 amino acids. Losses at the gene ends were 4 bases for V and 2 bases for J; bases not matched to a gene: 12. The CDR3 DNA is TGCGCCAGCAGTCTCGAGGGGCTAGCGGGAGTTTTCACAGATACGCAGTATTTT. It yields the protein CASSLEGLAGVFTDTQYF.

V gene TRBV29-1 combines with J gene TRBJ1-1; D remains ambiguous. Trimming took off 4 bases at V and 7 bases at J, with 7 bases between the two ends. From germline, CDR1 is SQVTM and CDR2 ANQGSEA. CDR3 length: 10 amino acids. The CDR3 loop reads CSVVHGEAFF. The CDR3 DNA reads TGCAGCGTTGTTCACGGTGAAGCTTTCTTT.

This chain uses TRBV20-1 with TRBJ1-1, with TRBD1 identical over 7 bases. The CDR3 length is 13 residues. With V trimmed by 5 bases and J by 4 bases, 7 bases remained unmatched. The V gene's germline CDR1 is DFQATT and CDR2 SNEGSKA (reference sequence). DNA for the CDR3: TGCAGTGCTGATACAGGGGAGGTCACTGAAGCTTTCTTT. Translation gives CSADTGEVTEAFF.

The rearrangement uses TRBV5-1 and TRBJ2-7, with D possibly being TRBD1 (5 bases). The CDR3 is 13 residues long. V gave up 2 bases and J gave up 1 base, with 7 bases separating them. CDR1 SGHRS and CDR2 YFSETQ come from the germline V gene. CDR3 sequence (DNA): TGCGCCAGCAGCTTACAGGAGTCCTACGAGCAGTACTTC. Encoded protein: CASSLQESYEQYF.

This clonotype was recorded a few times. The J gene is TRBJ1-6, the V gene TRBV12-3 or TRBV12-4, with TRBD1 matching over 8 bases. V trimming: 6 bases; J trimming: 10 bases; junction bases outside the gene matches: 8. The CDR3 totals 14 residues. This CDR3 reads CASSPGQGWSPLHF. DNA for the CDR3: TGTGCCAGCAGCCCTGGACAGGGATGGTCACCCCTCCACTTT.

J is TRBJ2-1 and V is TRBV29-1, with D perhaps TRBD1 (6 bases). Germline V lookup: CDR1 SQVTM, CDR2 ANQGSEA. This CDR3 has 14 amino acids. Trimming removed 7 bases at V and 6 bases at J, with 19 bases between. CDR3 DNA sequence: TGCAGCGCCCTGGGGGCAGCGGAAGGCAATGAGCAGTTCTTC. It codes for CSALGAAEGNEQFF.

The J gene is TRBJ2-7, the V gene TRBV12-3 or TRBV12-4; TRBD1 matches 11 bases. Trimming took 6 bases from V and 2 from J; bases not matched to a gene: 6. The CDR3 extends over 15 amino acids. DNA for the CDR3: TGTGCCAGCAGCCCTAGGGACAGGGGGACCTACGAGCAGTACTTC. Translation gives CASSPRDRGTYEQYF.

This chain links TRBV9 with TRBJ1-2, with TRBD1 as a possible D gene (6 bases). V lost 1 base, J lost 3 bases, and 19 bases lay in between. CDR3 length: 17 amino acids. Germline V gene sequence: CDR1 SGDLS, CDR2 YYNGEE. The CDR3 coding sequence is TGTGCCAGCAGCGTACGACCCCTGGGGGGGGCTGACTATGGCTACACCTTC. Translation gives CASSVRPLGGADYGYTF.

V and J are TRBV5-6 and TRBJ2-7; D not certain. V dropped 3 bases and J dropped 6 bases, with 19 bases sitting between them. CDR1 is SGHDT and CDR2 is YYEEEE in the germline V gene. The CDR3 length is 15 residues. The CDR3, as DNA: TGTGCCAGCAGCTACACGGGCCTCCTACTAAGCGAGCAGTACTTC. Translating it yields CASSYTGLLLSEQYF.

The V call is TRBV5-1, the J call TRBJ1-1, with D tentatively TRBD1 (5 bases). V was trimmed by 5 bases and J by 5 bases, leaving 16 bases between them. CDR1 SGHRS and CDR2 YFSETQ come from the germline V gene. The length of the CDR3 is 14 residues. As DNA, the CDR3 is TGCGCCAGCAGTTACGGGGGGGAGGGTACTGAAGCTTTCTTT. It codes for CASSYGGEGTEAFF. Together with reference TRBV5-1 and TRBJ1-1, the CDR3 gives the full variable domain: KAGVTQTPRYLIKTRGQQVTLSCSPISGHRSVSWYQQTPGQGLQFLFEYFSETQRNKGNFPGRFSGRQFSNSRSEMNVSTLELGDSALYLCASSYGGEGTEAFFGQGTRLTVV.

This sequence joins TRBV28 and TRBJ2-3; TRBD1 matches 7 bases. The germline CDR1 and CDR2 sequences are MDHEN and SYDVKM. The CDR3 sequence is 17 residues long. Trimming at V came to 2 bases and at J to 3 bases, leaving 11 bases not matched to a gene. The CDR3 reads CASSLGQTGTATDTQYF. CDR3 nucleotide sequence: TGTGCCAGCAGTTTAGGGCAAACCGGGACAGCGACAGATACGCAGTATTTT. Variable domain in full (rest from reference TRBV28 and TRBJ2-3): DVKVTQSSRYLVKRTGEKVFLECVQDMDHENMFWYRQDPGLGLRLIYFSYDVKMKEKGDIPEGYSVSREKKERFSLILESASTNQTSMYLCASSLGQTGTATDTQYFGPGTRLTVL.

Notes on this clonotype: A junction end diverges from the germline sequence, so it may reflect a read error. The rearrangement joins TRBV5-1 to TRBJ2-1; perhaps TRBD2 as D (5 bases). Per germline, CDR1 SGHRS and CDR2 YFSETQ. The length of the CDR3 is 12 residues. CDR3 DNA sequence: TGCGCCAGCAGCTCAGGACGTCCCGGGGTCCTCTTC. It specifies CASSSGRPGVLF.